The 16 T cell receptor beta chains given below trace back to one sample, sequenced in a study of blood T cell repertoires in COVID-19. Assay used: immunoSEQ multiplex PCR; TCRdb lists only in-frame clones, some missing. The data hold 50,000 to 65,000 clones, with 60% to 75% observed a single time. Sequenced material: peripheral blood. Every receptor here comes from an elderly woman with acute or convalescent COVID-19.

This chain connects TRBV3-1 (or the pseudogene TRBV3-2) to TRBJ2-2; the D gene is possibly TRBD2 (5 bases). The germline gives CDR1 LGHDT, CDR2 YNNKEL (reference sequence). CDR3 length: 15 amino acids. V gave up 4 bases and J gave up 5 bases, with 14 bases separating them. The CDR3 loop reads CASSRGLGRTGELFF. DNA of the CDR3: TGTGCCAGCAGCCGAGGACTGGGCCGGACCGGGGAGCTGTTTTTT.

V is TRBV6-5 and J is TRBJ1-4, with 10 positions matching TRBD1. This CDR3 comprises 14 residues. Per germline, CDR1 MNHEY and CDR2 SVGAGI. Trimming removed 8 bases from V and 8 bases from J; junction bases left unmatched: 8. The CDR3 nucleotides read TGTGCCAGCCTTGACAGGGGGCTTTGGGAAAAACTGTTTTTT. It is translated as CASLDRGLWEKLFF.

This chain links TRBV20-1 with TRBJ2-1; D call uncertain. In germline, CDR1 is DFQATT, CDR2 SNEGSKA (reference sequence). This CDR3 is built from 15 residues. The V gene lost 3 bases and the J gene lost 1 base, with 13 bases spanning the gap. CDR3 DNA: TGCAGTGCTAGTTATCGGGTCTTTTCCTACAATGAGCAGTTCTTC. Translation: CSASYRVFSYNEQFF.

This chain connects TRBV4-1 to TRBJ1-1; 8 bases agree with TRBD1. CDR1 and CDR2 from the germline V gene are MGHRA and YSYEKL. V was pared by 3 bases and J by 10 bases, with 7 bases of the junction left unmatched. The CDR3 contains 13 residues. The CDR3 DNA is TGCGCCAGCAGCCAGGGTGACAGGGGTCGAGCTTTCTTT. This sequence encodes CASSQGDRGRAFF.

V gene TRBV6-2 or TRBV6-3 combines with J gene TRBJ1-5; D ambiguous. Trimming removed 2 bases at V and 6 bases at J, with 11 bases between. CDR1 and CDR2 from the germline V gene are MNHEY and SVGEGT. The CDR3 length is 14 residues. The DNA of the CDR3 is TGTGCCAGCAGTTACGGGATAGAGGGTCAGCCCCAGCATTTT. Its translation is CASSYGIEGQPQHF.

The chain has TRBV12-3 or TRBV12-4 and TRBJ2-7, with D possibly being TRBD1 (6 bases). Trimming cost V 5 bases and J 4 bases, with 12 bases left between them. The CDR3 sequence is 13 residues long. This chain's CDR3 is CASSLDRIYEQYF. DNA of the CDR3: TGTGCCAGCAGTCTCGACAGGATTTACGAGCAGTACTTC.

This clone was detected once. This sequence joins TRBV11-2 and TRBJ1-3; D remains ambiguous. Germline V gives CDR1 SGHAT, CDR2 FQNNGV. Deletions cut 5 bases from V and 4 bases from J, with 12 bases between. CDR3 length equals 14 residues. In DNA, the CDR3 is TGTGCCAGCAGCCGAGGACTGAAGGGAAACACCATATATTTT. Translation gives CASSRGLKGNTIYF.

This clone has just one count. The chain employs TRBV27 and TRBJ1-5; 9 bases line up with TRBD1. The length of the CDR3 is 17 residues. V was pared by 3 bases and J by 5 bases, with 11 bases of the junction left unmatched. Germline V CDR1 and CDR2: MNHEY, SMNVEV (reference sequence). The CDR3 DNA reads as TGTGCCAGCAGTTTTAAGGGTCTGGGACAGGGCGATCAGCCCCAGCATTTT. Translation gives CASSFKGLGQGDQPQHF.

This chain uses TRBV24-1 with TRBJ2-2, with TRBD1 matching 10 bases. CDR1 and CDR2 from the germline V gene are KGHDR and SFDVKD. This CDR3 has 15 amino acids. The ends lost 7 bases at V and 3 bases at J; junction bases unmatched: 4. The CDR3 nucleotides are TGTGCCACCAGACGGACAGGGGGAGACACCGGGGAGCTGTTTTTT. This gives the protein CATRRTGGDTGELFF.

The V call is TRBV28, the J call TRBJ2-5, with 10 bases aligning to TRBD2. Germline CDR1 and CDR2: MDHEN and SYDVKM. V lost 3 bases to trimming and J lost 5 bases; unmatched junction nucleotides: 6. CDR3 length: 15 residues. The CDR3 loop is CASSFQAGGLETQYF. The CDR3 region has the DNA TGTGCCAGCAGTTTTCAAGCGGGAGGGTTGGAGACCCAGTACTTC.

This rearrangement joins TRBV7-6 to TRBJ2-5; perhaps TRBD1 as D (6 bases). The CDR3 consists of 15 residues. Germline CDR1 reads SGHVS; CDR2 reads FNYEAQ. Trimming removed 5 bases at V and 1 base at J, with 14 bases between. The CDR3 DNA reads TGTGCCAGCAGCATACAGACAGGCCCCCAAGAGACCCAGTACTTC. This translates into CASSIQTGPQETQYF.

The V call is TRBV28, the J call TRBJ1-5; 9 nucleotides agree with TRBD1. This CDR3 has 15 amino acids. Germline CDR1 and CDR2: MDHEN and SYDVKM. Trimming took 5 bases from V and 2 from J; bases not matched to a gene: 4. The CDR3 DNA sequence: TGTGCCAGCAGTGTAACAGGGGGCCGCAATCAGCCCCAGCATTTT. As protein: CASSVTGGRNQPQHF. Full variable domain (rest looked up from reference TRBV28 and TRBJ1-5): DVKVTQSSRYLVKRTGEKVFLECVQDMDHENMFWYRQDPGLGLRLIYFSYDVKMKEKGDIPEGYSVSREKKERFSLILESASTNQTSMYLCASSVTGGRNQPQHFGDGTRLSIL.

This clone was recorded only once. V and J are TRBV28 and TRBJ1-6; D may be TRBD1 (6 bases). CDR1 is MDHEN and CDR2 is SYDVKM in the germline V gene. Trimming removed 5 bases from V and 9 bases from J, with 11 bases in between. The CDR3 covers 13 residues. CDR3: CASSEGEISPLHF. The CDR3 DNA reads TGTGCCAGCAGTGAGGGGGAGATTTCACCCCTCCACTTT.

CDR3 in amino acids: CASNRVAKNIQYF. CDR3 nucleotide sequence: TGTGCCAGCAATCGAGTAGCCAAAAACATTCAGTACTTC. The rearrangement joins TRBV6-5 to TRBJ2-4; no reliable D call. CDR3 size: 13 residues. V was shortened by 7 bases and J by 0 bases, with 7 bases between the two germline ends. Germline lookup yields CDR1 MNHEY and CDR2 SVGAGI.

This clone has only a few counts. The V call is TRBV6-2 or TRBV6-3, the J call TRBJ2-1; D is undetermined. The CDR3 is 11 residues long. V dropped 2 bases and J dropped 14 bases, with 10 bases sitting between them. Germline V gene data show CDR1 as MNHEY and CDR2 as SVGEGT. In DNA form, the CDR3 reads TGTGCCAGCAGTTACGAATGGCAGGAGTTCTTC. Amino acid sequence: CASSYEWQEFF.

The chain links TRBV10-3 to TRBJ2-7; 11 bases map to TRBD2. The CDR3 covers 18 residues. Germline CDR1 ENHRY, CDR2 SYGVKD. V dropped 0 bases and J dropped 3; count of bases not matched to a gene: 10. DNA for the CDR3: TGTGCCATCAGTGAGTCGGCTGCTAGCGGGAGGACGGTCTACGAGCAGTACTTC. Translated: CAISESAASGRTVYEQYF.